The clone carrying this T cell receptor beta chain was detected a few times. The antigen is unknown. The data derive from a study of CD8 T cells in ankylosing spondylitis. Whole-study findings and limits: It was reported that disease-linked clones were significantly enriched in matched ankylosing spondylitis synovial fluid. In ankylosing spondylitis blood, a motif of about 8 highly homologous TCR beta variants appeared characteristic. Disease-linked clones bore a CD8+ phenotype and were relatively rare in peripheral blood.

TCRdb recomputed calls from the 5' RACE reads with MiXCR, one row per CDR3 protein. In the table there are 150,000 to 200,000 distinct CDR3 sequences, around 32% of which are singletons. The germline CDR1 and CDR2 sequences are SGHRS and YFSETQ. The CDR3 contains 15 residues. Trimming cost V 2 bases and J 8 bases; bases outside gene matches: 7. This TCR was recovered from a male donor with ankylosing spondylitis. Sequencing was carried out using synovial fluid, either unsorted or a sorted T cell fraction (not recorded which). The chain is built from TRBV5-1 and TRBJ1-2; 12 positions match TRBD1. CDR3 region: CASSLPGQGAGGYTF. The CDR3 DNA reads TGCGCCAGCAGCTTACCGGGACAGGGGGCTGGGGGCTACACCTTC.